These T cell receptor beta chains were read from a single sample in a study of cytomegalovirus exposure and HLA in healthy donors. Libraries were prepared by immunoSEQ multiplex PCR; TCRdb keeps only in-frame clonotypes and omits some of them. The sample consists of 120,000 to 150,000 clones, approximately 84% of them appearing once. Sequenced sample: PBMCs. The source of these receptors is a woman in her twenties or thirties in good health and CMV-seronegative. Each CDR3 is given without its conserved first and last residue. Each record gives: V gene, J gene, D gene, CDR3 protein. D genes are given only for firm matches.

v_call: TRBV4-2; j_call: TRBJ2-3; d_call: TRBD2; cdr3_aa: ASSPRLAGGQGNTQY
v_call: TRBV6-6; j_call: TRBJ1-2; d_call: .; cdr3_aa: ASSYGGGGKVYGYT
v_call: TRBV18; j_call: TRBJ1-2; d_call: TRBD1; cdr3_aa: ASSPLGQGYGYT
v_call: TRBV7-2; j_call: TRBJ1-5; d_call: .; cdr3_aa: ASSSSGLRNQPQH
v_call: TRBV7-2; j_call: TRBJ1-2; d_call: TRBD1; cdr3_aa: ASSFDRVVAGYT
v_call: TRBV4-2; j_call: TRBJ2-3; d_call: TRBD2; cdr3_aa: ASSQESALAGGQDTQY
v_call: TRBV7-9; j_call: TRBJ2-7; d_call: .; cdr3_aa: ASSMGLFYEQY
v_call: TRBV6-1; j_call: TRBJ2-1; d_call: TRBD2; cdr3_aa: ASSSSGGDYNEQF
v_call: TRBV5-4; j_call: TRBJ1-2; d_call: TRBD1; cdr3_aa: ASSQKRTGYNYGYT
v_call: TRBV7-9; j_call: TRBJ2-1; d_call: TRBD1; cdr3_aa: ASSLGTGGTGEQF
v_call: TRBV9; j_call: TRBJ1-5; d_call: .; cdr3_aa: ASSEGGGSQPQH
v_call: TRBV9; j_call: TRBJ2-2; d_call: TRBD2; cdr3_aa: ASSGTSGGAGELF
v_call: TRBV2; j_call: TRBJ1-5; d_call: .; cdr3_aa: ASRALGQGSNQPQH
v_call: TRBV9; j_call: TRBJ2-7; d_call: TRBD2; cdr3_aa: ASSVTSDPYEQY
v_call: TRBV28; j_call: TRBJ1-2; d_call: .; cdr3_aa: ASKWGGRYGYT
v_call: TRBV2; j_call: TRBJ1-4; d_call: .; cdr3_aa: ATHRGFREKLF
v_call: TRBV28; j_call: TRBJ1-2; d_call: .; cdr3_aa: ASSLSRLYGYT
v_call: TRBV7-8; j_call: TRBJ2-7; d_call: .; cdr3_aa: ASSLKEGIGSHEQY
v_call: TRBV27; j_call: TRBJ1-5; d_call: .; cdr3_aa: ASSPGLGNQPQH
v_call: TRBV21-1; j_call: TRBJ1-2; d_call: .; cdr3_aa: ASSLQGALKGYT
v_call: TRBV29-1; j_call: TRBJ1-1; d_call: .; cdr3_aa: SVLGGGTEAF
v_call: TRBV11-2; j_call: TRBJ2-2; d_call: TRBD2; cdr3_aa: ASSALAGGVGELF
v_call: TRBV19; j_call: TRBJ2-7; d_call: TRBD1; cdr3_aa: ASSKGRGPDYEQY
v_call: TRBV5-6; j_call: TRBJ2-5; d_call: .; cdr3_aa: ASSLLGSGQETQY
v_call: TRBV9; j_call: TRBJ1-6; d_call: TRBD1; cdr3_aa: ASSVFPGQGNSPLH
v_call: TRBV7-9; j_call: TRBJ1-6; d_call: .; cdr3_aa: ASSSPVGAPNSPLH
v_call: TRBV6-5; j_call: TRBJ1-2; d_call: .; cdr3_aa: ASSFLSQGYGYT
v_call: TRBV27; j_call: TRBJ1-5; d_call: TRBD1; cdr3_aa: ASSLSQGFFQPQH
v_call: TRBV6-1; j_call: TRBJ1-5; d_call: .; cdr3_aa: ASKRGQPQH
v_call: TRBV5-4; j_call: TRBJ1-2; d_call: TRBD1; cdr3_aa: ASSLAGGQGNYGYT
v_call: TRBV19; j_call: TRBJ1-1; d_call: .; cdr3_aa: ASSMKRSGNTEAF
v_call: TRBV19; j_call: TRBJ2-7; d_call: TRBD1; cdr3_aa: ASSGGTGGEEQY
v_call: TRBV5-6; j_call: TRBJ2-3; d_call: .; cdr3_aa: ASSLGGGLDTDTQY
v_call: TRBV27; j_call: TRBJ1-1; d_call: .; cdr3_aa: ASSLGVKGPVGKTEAF
v_call: TRBV15; j_call: TRBJ1-1; d_call: .; cdr3_aa: ATSRDQQEAF
v_call: TRBV28; j_call: TRBJ1-5; d_call: .; cdr3_aa: ASRGGSNQPQH
v_call: TRBV4-2; j_call: TRBJ1-4; d_call: .; cdr3_aa: ASSQDQVRSRYEKLF
v_call: TRBV7-3; j_call: TRBJ2-7; d_call: TRBD1; cdr3_aa: ASSPGQGNEQY
v_call: TRBV5-1; j_call: TRBJ1-1; d_call: .; cdr3_aa: ASSLRQGRGEAF
v_call: TRBV9; j_call: TRBJ1-2; d_call: TRBD1; cdr3_aa: ASSPGQGRLGYT
v_call: TRBV5-4; j_call: TRBJ2-2; d_call: .; cdr3_aa: ASSLKRLNGWTGELF
v_call: TRBV11-2; j_call: TRBJ2-7; d_call: .; cdr3_aa: ASSHRQAHEQY
v_call: TRBV10-3; j_call: TRBJ1-6; d_call: TRBD1; cdr3_aa: AIRPTGGGNSPLH
v_call: TRBV2; j_call: TRBJ2-7; d_call: .; cdr3_aa: ASSEAANSYEQY
v_call: TRBV12-5; j_call: TRBJ1-5; d_call: .; cdr3_aa: ASGLRGGQPQH
v_call: TRBV5-1; j_call: TRBJ1-5; d_call: TRBD1; cdr3_aa: ASSLAGSKRTGSNQPQH
v_call: TRBV19; j_call: TRBJ2-3; d_call: TRBD2; cdr3_aa: ASSPRGGGKDTQY
v_call: TRBV2; j_call: TRBJ2-5; d_call: TRBD1; cdr3_aa: ASSGTGAHQETQY
v_call: TRBV7-9; j_call: TRBJ2-5; d_call: TRBD2; cdr3_aa: ASSSTGGLETQY
v_call: TRBV4-2; j_call: TRBJ1-2; d_call: .; cdr3_aa: ASSQDTGT
v_call: TRBV6-4; j_call: TRBJ2-3; d_call: TRBD2; cdr3_aa: ASSASGGATDTQY
v_call: TRBV5-1; j_call: TRBJ2-1; d_call: .; cdr3_aa: ASSFTGLQGNEQF
v_call: TRBV7-8; j_call: TRBJ2-7; d_call: .; cdr3_aa: ASSLLRQAAYEQY
v_call: TRBV7-6; j_call: TRBJ1-2; d_call: .; cdr3_aa: ASSSWDIGYGYT
v_call: TRBV2; j_call: TRBJ1-4; d_call: TRBD1; cdr3_aa: ASSPRGQGASEKLF